This T cell receptor beta chain was recovered during a study of metastatic and nonmetastatic thyroid tumors. Study-wide context: Comparison of repertoires was carried out across blood and tumor or nodule tissue from malignant and benign thyroid patients. Study results and limitations: In both blood and tumor samples, TCR beta diversity was reported significantly higher for malignant than benign nodules.

Thyroid surgery was preceded by no treatment in any patient. This clone was counted many times. Its antigen is still unknown. CDR3 length: 12 amino acids. V lost 6 bases and J lost 8, with 16 bases in between. The germline gives CDR1 DFQATT, CDR2 SNEGSKA (reference sequence). TCRdb re-analyzed the PCR reads through MiXCR. The repertoire includes roughly 57,000 clones, 20% of them detected once, and roughly 3.7% sits in the top ten. The chain joins TRBV20-1 to TRBJ1-2, with a weak D call TRBD1 (5 bases). Specimen: blood. This sequence was found in a female donor with papillary thyroid cancer or a benign thyroid nodule (not recorded which). Some clones in this sample may be carry-over from other donors' samples. The CDR3 DNA sequence: TGCAGTGCAAACGTGGGGGGGGAAGGCTACACCTTC. Its protein is CSANVGGEGYTF.